These 9 T cell receptor beta chains were all obtained from the same sample, sequenced in a study of blood T cell repertoires in COVID-19. Produced via immunoSEQ multiplex PCR; TCRdb's table is partial and in-frame only. The data contain about 160,000 clones, 85% of them singletons. Input material: peripheral blood. These receptors all come from a human donor with acute or convalescent COVID-19. The donor label of this sample is uncertain.

V is TRBV7-9 and J is TRBJ1-2; TRBD1 might be the D (5 bases). The CDR3 is 13 amino acids. Trimming stripped 5 bases from V and 4 bases from J, with 11 bases between. Germline loops: CDR1 SEHNR, CDR2 FQNEAQ (reference sequence). CDR3 DNA sequence: TGTGCCAGCAGCCCCGGGGGACCCTATGGCTACACCTTC. Protein sequence: CASSPGGPYGYTF.

This clone has a single count. The chain links TRBV30 to TRBJ1-5, with a tentative D call TRBD1 (6 bases). The germline V gene encodes CDR1 GTSNPN and CDR2 SVGIG (reference sequence). CDR3 length: 15 residues. The V end was cut by 0 bases, the J end by 2 bases, with 11 bases between. The CDR3 loop is CAWSVLGGGNQPQHF. The CDR3 DNA sequence: TGTGCCTGGAGTGTATTAGGGGGAGGCAATCAGCCCCAGCATTTT.

V and J are TRBV13 and TRBJ1-6; D remains unclear. This CDR3 contains 16 residues. Germline CDR1 reads PRHDT; CDR2 reads FYEKMQ (reference sequence). V was shortened by 2 bases and J by 14 bases, with 22 bases between the two germline ends. The DNA for the CDR3 is TGTGCCAGCAGCTTATTGTCGGGGAACCAGAGACGCACCCTCCACTTT. Translation: CASSLLSGNQRRTLHF.

This clone appeared a few times. This chain links TRBV11-3 with TRBJ1-5; weak D call: TRBD1 (5 bases). The V gene's germline CDR1 is SGHNT and CDR2 YENEEA. The V end was cut by 4 bases, the J end by 0 bases, with 13 bases between. There are 16 residues in the CDR3. CDR3 residues: CASSSTESYSNQPQHF. CDR3 DNA sequence: TGTGCCAGCAGCTCGACAGAATCTTATAGCAATCAGCCCCAGCATTTT.

The CDR3 bases are TGTGCCAGCATCACAGGGGTGAACACCGGGGAGCTGTTTTTT. It is translated as CASITGVNTGELFF. This chain uses TRBV2 with TRBJ2-2, with 7 nucleotides matching TRBD1. CDR1 and CDR2 from the germline V gene are SNHLY and FYNNEI. The V gene end was trimmed by 7 bases and the J gene end by 1 base; junction bases not matched to a gene: 3. The CDR3 loop spans 14 amino acids. The full variable domain, in which reference TRBV2 and TRBJ2-2 provide the parts outside the CDR3, is EPEVTQTPSHQVTQMGQEVILRCVPISNHLYFYWYRQILGQKVEFLVSFYNNEISEKSEIFDDQFSVERPDGSNFTLKIRSTKLEDSAMYFCASITGVNTGELFFGEGSRLTVL.

This chain connects TRBV3-1 (or the pseudogene TRBV3-2) to TRBJ1-6, with D tentatively TRBD1 (6 bases). Germline-derived CDR1 and CDR2 are LGHDT and YNNKEL (reference sequence). Trimming removed 4 bases at V and 10 bases at J, with 11 bases between. The CDR3 consists of 13 residues. CDR3 bases: TGTGCCAGCAGCCCTACAGGGAACTCACCCCTCCACTTT. It yields the protein CASSPTGNSPLHF.

The V call is TRBV30, the J call TRBJ2-2; TRBD1 might be the D (5 bases). The CDR3 is 14 residues long. V was clipped by 2 bases and J by 1 base, with 8 bases between them. Germline V gene sequence: CDR1 GTSNPN, CDR2 SVGIG (reference sequence). The CDR3 nucleotides are TGTGCCTGGAGTCGAACAGGGAACACCGGGGAGCTGTTTTTT. Translating it yields CAWSRTGNTGELFF.

This clone has a single count. This chain connects TRBV19 to TRBJ2-1; 8 positions match TRBD2. Germline-derived CDR1 and CDR2 are LNHDA and SQIVND (reference sequence). The CDR3 spans 15 residues. V lost 3 bases, J lost 6 bases, and 7 bases stayed unmatched. The CDR3 region is CASSIQAGVGNEQFF. CDR3 nucleotides: TGTGCCAGTAGTATTCAAGCGGGGGTCGGCAATGAGCAGTTCTTC. Full variable domain (remainder filled in from reference TRBV19 and TRBJ2-1): DGGITQSPKYLFRKEGQNVTLSCEQNLNHDAMYWYRQDPGQGLRLIYYSQIVNDFQKGDIAEGYSVSREKKESFPLTVTSAQKNPTAFYLCASSIQAGVGNEQFFGPGTRLTVL.

The chain carries TRBV19 and TRBJ1-2; D call uncertain. Germline CDR1 LNHDA, CDR2 SQIVND (reference sequence). This CDR3 is 14 amino acids long. V was pared by 0 bases and J by 4 bases, with 9 bases between. The CDR3 nucleotides are TGTGCCAGTAGTATAGATGGTACCAGCTATGGCTACACCTTC. It encodes CASSIDGTSYGYTF.